Listed here are 31 T cell receptor beta chains from one sample, sequenced in a study of cytomegalovirus exposure and HLA in healthy donors. PCR involved 60 Vbeta and 13 Jbeta primers. Some clones are missing from TCRdb's copy, which holds only in-frame ones; the method was immunoSEQ multiplex PCR. The data hold 200,000 to 250,000 clones, with 75% to 90% observed a single time. Source material: PBMCs. The source is a woman between 18 and 29 years old in good health and CMV-seronegative.

J is TRBJ1-2 and V is TRBV2; no clear D. The CDR3 is made up of 12 amino acids. Trimming pared 5 bases from V and 4 bases from J, leaving 8 bases between. Germline CDR1 SNHLY, CDR2 FYNNEI. CDR3 bases: TGTGCCAGCAGTCCCATCCCCTATGGCTACACCTTC. Residues: CASSPIPYGYTF.

In regard to this clone: The identical CDR3 is also encoded by other nucleotide sequences in the sample. The V and J genes are TRBV7-2 and TRBJ2-7, with D maybe TRBD1 (6 bases). V was shortened by 3 bases and J by 2 bases, with 8 bases between the two germline ends. Germline assignment: CDR1 SGHTA and CDR2 FQGNSA. This CDR3 region has 13 residues. The CDR3 spells CASSLTGTYEQYF. CDR3 bases: TGTGCCAGCAGCTTGACAGGAACCTACGAGCAGTACTTC.

The chain carries TRBV7-9 and TRBJ1-1; TRBD1 agrees at 9 bases. CDR3 size: 16 residues. V lost 5 bases and J lost 1; bases outside the gene matches: 8. CDR1 SEHNR and CDR2 FQNEAQ come from the germline V gene (reference sequence). CDR3 region: CASSRPGDRENTEAFF. The CDR3 DNA reads as TGTGCCAGCAGCCGCCCGGGGGACAGGGAGAACACTGAAGCTTTCTTT.

In this sample, this clone turned up once. The rearrangement links TRBV11-2 to TRBJ2-7, with D possibly matching TRBD1 (5 bases). The length of the CDR3 is 14 residues. Trimming took 1 base from V and 5 from J, leaving 12 bases between them. In germline, CDR1 is SGHAT, CDR2 FQNNGV. The DNA of the CDR3 is TGTGCCAGCAGCTTAGTCCCAGGGTCCCACGAGCAGTACTTC. Its protein is CASSLVPGSHEQYF.

The chain links TRBV7-2 to TRBJ2-2; D is unresolved. Per the germline V gene, CDR1 is SGHTA and CDR2 is FQGNSA. CDR3 size: 17 residues. With 0 bases removed from V and 0 bases from J, the gap between germline ends came to 11 bases. DNA for the CDR3: TGTGCCAGCAGCTTAGCCAGACTTTACGCGAACACCGGGGAGCTGTTTTTT. It yields the protein CASSLARLYANTGELFF.

The V and J genes are TRBV15 and TRBJ2-7; 9 positions match TRBD1. The CDR3 loop spans 14 amino acids. Germline V gene data show CDR1 as LNHNV and CDR2 as YYDKDF (reference sequence). V shed 5 bases, J shed 4 bases, and the junction held 6 bases outside the gene matches. CDR3 sequence (DNA): TGTGCCACCAGCTCCGGGACAGGGTCTTACGAGCAGTACTTC. Protein product: CATSSGTGSYEQYF.

V gene TRBV5-4 combines with J gene TRBJ2-7; TRBD1 matches at 8 bases. The CDR3 loop spans 13 amino acids. Germline loops: CDR1 SGHNT, CDR2 YYREEE (reference sequence). The J segment lost 4 bases and the V segment lost 4 bases, leaving 4 bases of the junction unmatched. Here the CDR3 reads CASSQWTGYEQYF. CDR3 nucleotide sequence: TGTGCCAGCAGCCAGTGGACAGGGTACGAGCAGTACTTC.

The rearrangement uses TRBV9 and TRBJ2-5; no reliable D call. V was clipped by 2 bases and J by 5 bases, with 10 bases between them. Per germline, CDR1 SGDLS and CDR2 YYNGEE. CDR3 size: 13 residues. The CDR3 here is CASSVYPPETQYF. CDR3 nucleotides: TGTGCCAGCAGCGTCTACCCCCCCGAGACCCAGTACTTC.

The rearrangement links TRBV10-3 to TRBJ2-2; weak D call: TRBD1 (5 bases). The CDR3 extends over 17 amino acids. Trimming left V 8 bases short and J 0 bases short, with 19 bases between. Looked up from germline, CDR1 is ENHRY and CDR2 is SYGVKD. Here the CDR3 DNA reads TGTGCCATCGGACCCCACGAAGGGGCGGCGAACACCGGGGAGCTGTTTTTT. Residues: CAIGPHEGAANTGELFF.

The chain is built from TRBV2 and TRBJ1-6, with a tentative D call TRBD1 (5 bases). V lost 1 base, J lost 13 bases, and 14 bases lay in between. The CDR3 is made up of 14 amino acids. CDR1 SNHLY and CDR2 FYNNEI come from the germline V gene. Here the CDR3 reads CASSEEAEGLPLHF. The CDR3 DNA reads as TGTGCCAGCAGTGAAGAAGCGGAGGGGCTCCCCCTCCACTTT.

The chain carries TRBV19 and TRBJ2-7, with 7 positions matching TRBD1. V lost 8 bases to trimming and J lost 3 bases; unmatched junction nucleotides: 7. The CDR3 loop spans 13 amino acids. CDR1 is LNHDA and CDR2 is SQIVND in the germline V gene (reference sequence). The CDR3 DNA sequence: TGTGCCAGTGCTATTGGACAGGTCTACGAGCAGTACTTC. This encodes CASAIGQVYEQYF.

This chain uses TRBV7-2 with TRBJ1-6; a weak D match, TRBD1 (5 bases). Germline lookup yields CDR1 SGHTA and CDR2 FQGNSA. V shed 5 bases and J shed 7 bases, with 18 bases lying between them. CDR3 length: 16 residues. The CDR3 DNA is TGTGCCAGCAGCCCGGACGCCACGGGACTCAATTCACCCCTCCACTTT. The encoded protein is CASSPDATGLNSPLHF.

V and J are TRBV9 and TRBJ1-2; the D is unclear. CDR3 length: 14 residues. CDR1 SGDLS and CDR2 YYNGEE come from the germline V gene. V lost 0 bases and J lost 2, with 8 bases in between. Written as DNA, the CDR3 is TGTGCCAGCAGCGTAGATCCGAGGAACTATGGCTACACCTTC. Residues: CASSVDPRNYGYTF.

The chain couples TRBV2 to TRBJ1-4, with 7 bases aligning to TRBD1. CDR1 SNHLY and CDR2 FYNNEI come from the germline V gene. The CDR3 contains 13 residues. The ends lost 6 bases at V and 5 bases at J; junction bases unmatched: 3. The CDR3 protein is CASRRDRNEKLFF. The CDR3 coding sequence is TGTGCCAGCAGGAGGGACAGAAATGAAAAACTGTTTTTT.

The CDR3 coding sequence is TGTGCCAGCCATGGGACAGGGGGATTTATTGGCTACACCTTC. As protein: CASHGTGGFIGYTF. The chain is built from TRBV18 and TRBJ1-2, with 11 bases that match TRBD1. Trimming took 8 bases from V and 7 from J; bases not matched to a gene: 9. The CDR3 spans 14 residues. CDR1 is KGHSH and CDR2 is LQKENI in the germline V gene.

This chain connects TRBV5-4 to TRBJ2-7; TRBD1 might be the D (5 bases). This CDR3 region has 14 residues. Deletions cut 5 bases from V and 9 bases from J, with 21 bases between. The germline V gene has CDR1 SGHNT and CDR2 YYREEE (reference sequence). This CDR3 is CASSLEQGGVRQYF. Here the CDR3 DNA reads TGTGCCAGCAGTTTAGAGCAGGGTGGGGTACGGCAGTACTTC.

Concerning this clone itself: Relative to the germline gene, one junction end is altered; a read error may explain this. The V call is TRBV20-1, the J call TRBJ2-3; 9 nucleotides agree with TRBD2. The CDR3 spans 10 residues. Looked up from germline, CDR1 is DFQATT and CDR2 is SNEGSKA (reference sequence). CDR3 amino acids: CSARTGREGF. The CDR3 DNA follows: TGCAGTGCTAGGACGGGGCGGGAGGGTTTT.

The table lists this clone with a few counts. CDR3 bases: TGCGCCAGCAGCTTGGGCGGTCGGCGGGACGGCTACACCTTC. The encoded protein is CASSLGGRRDGYTF. The J gene is TRBJ1-2, the V gene TRBV5-1; possibly TRBD1 for D (5 bases). Germline V gene data show CDR1 as SGHRS and CDR2 as YFSETQ. The CDR3 consists of 14 residues. V shed 0 bases and J shed 8 bases, with 14 bases lying between them.

J is TRBJ2-3 and V is TRBV5-4; 8 bases line up with TRBD2. There are 15 residues in the CDR3. The trim removed 2 bases at V and 2 bases at J, leaving 4 bases unmatched. Per germline, CDR1 SGHNT and CDR2 YYREEE (reference sequence). CDR3 DNA sequence: TGTGCCAGCAGCTTTGGTAGCGGGACCACAGATACGCAGTATTTT. This translates into CASSFGSGTTDTQYF.

This clone was observed a few times. The V call is TRBV4-1, the J call TRBJ2-5; D is undetermined. The germline V gene encodes CDR1 MGHRA and CDR2 YSYEKL. The CDR3 consists of 13 residues. Between the trimmed V and J ends, which lost 0 bases and 6 bases, there was a span of 8 bases. Written as DNA, the CDR3 is TGCGCCAGCAGCCAAGACCACGGTCAGACCCAGTACTTC. Translation gives CASSQDHGQTQYF.

This clone was detected once. The chain joins TRBV19 to TRBJ1-3; TRBD1 might be the D (5 bases). Germline CDR1 reads LNHDA; CDR2 reads SQIVND (reference sequence). Trimming stripped 10 bases from V and 1 base from J, with 8 bases between. The CDR3 sequence is 12 residues long. The CDR3 DNA reads as TGTGCCACCAGGGCTTCTGGAAACACCATATATTTT. It specifies CATRASGNTIYF.

This clone occurred a few times. CDR3 DNA: TGTGCCAGCAGTGGACTAGCGGGGGGGCCCGGGGAGCTGTTTTTT. Amino acids: CASSGLAGGPGELFF. The V call is TRBV6-5, the J call TRBJ2-2, with 15 nucleotides matching TRBD2. The junction had 1 base not matched to a gene; V was cut back by 5 bases and J by 6 bases. Per the germline V gene, CDR1 is MNHEY and CDR2 is SVGAGI. The CDR3 covers 15 residues.

CDR3 DNA sequence: TGCGCCAGCAGCTTGATGACAGGGGGCATGGATGAGCAGTTCTTC. Amino acids: CASSLMTGGMDEQFF. The chain links TRBV5-1 to TRBJ2-1; the match to TRBD1 covers 10 bases. The germline gives CDR1 SGHRS, CDR2 YFSETQ. J gave up 8 bases and V 1 base, and 6 bases lay outside the gene matches. The CDR3 consists of 15 residues.

This clone was detected once. The gene calls are TRBV5-6 and TRBJ2-3; D is possibly TRBD2 (6 bases). Germline CDR1 SGHDT, CDR2 YYEEEE. The CDR3 extends over 15 amino acids. V was shortened by 3 bases and J by 0 bases, with 11 bases between the two germline ends. The CDR3 bases are TGTGCCAGCAGCTATAGCGGAGGGAGCACAGATACGCAGTATTTT. It encodes CASSYSGGSTDTQYF.

The chain links TRBV25-1 to TRBJ2-2; TRBD2 matches 15 bases. The germline CDR1 and CDR2 sequences are MGHDK and SYGVNS. With 7 bases clipped from V and 7 bases from J, the junction kept 4 bases outside the gene matches. This CDR3 contains 15 residues. CDR3 sequence: CASKGLAGGGGELFF. The CDR3 DNA is TGTGCCAGCAAGGGACTAGCGGGAGGAGGCGGGGAGCTGTTTTTT.

The CDR3 is CASSSGQGEGYTF. The CDR3 DNA is TGTGCCAGCAGCTCGGGACAGGGGGAGGGCTACACCTTC. The rearrangement links TRBV5-5 to TRBJ1-2; 11 nucleotides align to TRBD1. This CDR3 comprises 13 residues. CDR1 SGHKS and CDR2 YYEKEE come from the germline V gene (reference sequence). The trim removed 3 bases at V and 8 bases at J, leaving 3 bases unmatched.

The chain has TRBV5-1 and TRBJ2-2; 8 bases are shared with TRBD1. The germline gives CDR1 SGHRS, CDR2 YFSETQ. This CDR3 contains 15 residues. The trim removed 4 bases at V and 5 bases at J, leaving 7 bases unmatched. CDR3 protein: CASSQQTGETGELFF. CDR3 DNA: TGCGCCAGCAGCCAACAGACAGGGGAGACCGGGGAGCTGTTTTTT.

The chain is built from TRBV7-6 and TRBJ2-5; 7 bases fit TRBD1. Per germline, CDR1 SGHVS and CDR2 FNYEAQ. CDR3 length: 15 amino acids. The V segment lost 2 bases and the J segment 5 bases; nucleotides outside the gene matches: 8. The CDR3 nucleotides read TGTGCCAGCAGCTTACGGGACAGCTTTGTGGAGACCCAGTACTTC. Residues: CASSLRDSFVETQYF.

Here the CDR3 reads CASSSPAGMNTEAFF. The CDR3 DNA reads TGTGCCAGCAGCTCCCCGGCAGGGATGAACACTGAAGCTTTCTTT. V usage is TRBV7-2 and J usage is TRBJ1-1, with D tentatively TRBD1 (5 bases). Germline loops: CDR1 SGHTA, CDR2 FQGNSA. The CDR3 runs to 15 residues. V was shortened by 4 bases and J by 0 bases, with 12 bases between the two germline ends. Full variable domain (remainder filled in from reference TRBV7-2 and TRBJ1-1): GAGVSQSPSNKVTEKGKDVELRCDPISGHTALYWYRQSLGQGLEFLIYFQGNSAPDKSGLPSDRFSAERTGGSVSTLTIQRTQQEDSAVYLCASSSPAGMNTEAFFGQGTRLTVV.

The chain is built from TRBV5-4 and TRBJ2-1; 11 bases agree with TRBD2. The CDR3 sequence is 19 residues long. After removal of 0 bases from V and 4 bases from J, the junction contained 12 bases not matched to a gene. Per germline, CDR1 SGHNT and CDR2 YYREEE (reference sequence). The CDR3 DNA sequence: TGTGCCAGCAGCTTGGTCGGTGGTAGCGGGAGGGTTTGGTACAATGAGCAGTTCTTC. Protein sequence: CASSLVGGSGRVWYNEQFF.

CDR3 region: CASSRLGAVNTGELFF. The CDR3, as DNA: TGCGCCAGCAGCCGTTTGGGGGCAGTCAACACCGGGGAGCTGTTTTTT. This chain joins TRBV5-1 and TRBJ2-2; D perhaps matches TRBD1 (6 bases). The ends were cut back, 4 bases at V and 2 bases at J, with 15 bases in the middle. Per the germline V gene, CDR1 is SGHRS and CDR2 is YFSETQ. The CDR3 totals 16 residues.